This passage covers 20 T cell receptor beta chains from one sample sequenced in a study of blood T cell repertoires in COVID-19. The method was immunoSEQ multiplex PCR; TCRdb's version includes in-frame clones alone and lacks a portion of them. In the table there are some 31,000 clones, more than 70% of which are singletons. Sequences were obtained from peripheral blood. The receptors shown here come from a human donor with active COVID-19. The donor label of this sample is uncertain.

This CDR3 reads CASSPQNQGNYGYTF. The CDR3 DNA reads TGTGCCAGCTCACCTCAGAATCAGGGAAACTATGGCTACACCTTC. The rearrangement joins TRBV18 to TRBJ1-2; D perhaps matches TRBD1 (5 bases). The length of the CDR3 is 15 residues. Germline V lookup: CDR1 KGHSH, CDR2 LQKENI. The V end lost 3 bases, the J end lost 2 bases, and 13 bases lay between the germline ends.

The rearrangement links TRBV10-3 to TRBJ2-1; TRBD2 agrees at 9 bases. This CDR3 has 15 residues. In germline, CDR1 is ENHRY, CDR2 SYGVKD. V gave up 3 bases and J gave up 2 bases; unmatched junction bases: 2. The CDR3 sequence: CAISDGGGAYNEQFF. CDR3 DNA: TGTGCCATCAGTGACGGCGGGGGGGCCTACAATGAGCAGTTCTTC.

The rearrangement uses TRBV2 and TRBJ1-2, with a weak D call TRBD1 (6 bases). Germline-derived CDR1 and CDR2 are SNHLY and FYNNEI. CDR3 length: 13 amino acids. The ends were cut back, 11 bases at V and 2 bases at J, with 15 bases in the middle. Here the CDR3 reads CAGTRGKNYGYTF. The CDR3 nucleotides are TGTGCCGGGACAAGGGGGAAGAACTATGGCTACACCTTC.

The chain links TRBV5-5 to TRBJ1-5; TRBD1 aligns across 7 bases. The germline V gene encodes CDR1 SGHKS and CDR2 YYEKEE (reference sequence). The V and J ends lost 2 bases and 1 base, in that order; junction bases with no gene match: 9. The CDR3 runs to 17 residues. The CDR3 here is CASSLRDRPLSNQPQHF. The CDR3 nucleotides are TGTGCCAGCAGCTTACGGGACAGACCGCTAAGCAATCAGCCCCAGCATTTT.

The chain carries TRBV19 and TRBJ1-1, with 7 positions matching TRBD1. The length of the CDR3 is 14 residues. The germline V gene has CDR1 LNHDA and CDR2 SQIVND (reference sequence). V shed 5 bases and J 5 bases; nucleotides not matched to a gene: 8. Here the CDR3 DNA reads TGTGCCAGTAGTGAAGACAGGGCGCGGACTGAAGCTTTCTTT. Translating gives CASSEDRARTEAFF.

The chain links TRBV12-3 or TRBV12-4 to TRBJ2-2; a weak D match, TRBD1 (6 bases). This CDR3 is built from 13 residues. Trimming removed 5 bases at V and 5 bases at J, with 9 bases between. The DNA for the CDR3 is TGTGCCAGCAGTCTACAGGGAACCGGGGAGCTGTTTTTT. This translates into CASSLQGTGELFF.

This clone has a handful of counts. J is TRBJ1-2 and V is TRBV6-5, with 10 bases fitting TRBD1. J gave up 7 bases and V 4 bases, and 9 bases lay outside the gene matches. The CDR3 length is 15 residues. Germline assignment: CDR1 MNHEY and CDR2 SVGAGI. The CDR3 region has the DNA TGTGCCAGCAGTTCCCGGGACAGGGGATTCGGTGGCTACACCTTC. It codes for CASSSRDRGFGGYTF.

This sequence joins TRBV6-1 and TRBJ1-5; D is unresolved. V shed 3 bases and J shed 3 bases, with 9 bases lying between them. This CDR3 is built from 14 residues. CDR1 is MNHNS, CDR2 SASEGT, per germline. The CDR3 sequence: CASSDRDINQPQHF. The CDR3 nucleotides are TGTGCCAGCAGTGACCGGGATATCAATCAGCCCCAGCATTTT.

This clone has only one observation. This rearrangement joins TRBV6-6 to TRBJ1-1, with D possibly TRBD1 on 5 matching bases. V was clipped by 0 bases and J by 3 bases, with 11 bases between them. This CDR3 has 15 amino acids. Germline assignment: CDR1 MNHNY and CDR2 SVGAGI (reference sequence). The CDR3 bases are TGTGCCAGCAGTTACTCGAGTGTAGGGGACACTGAAGCTTTCTTT. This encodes CASSYSSVGDTEAFF.

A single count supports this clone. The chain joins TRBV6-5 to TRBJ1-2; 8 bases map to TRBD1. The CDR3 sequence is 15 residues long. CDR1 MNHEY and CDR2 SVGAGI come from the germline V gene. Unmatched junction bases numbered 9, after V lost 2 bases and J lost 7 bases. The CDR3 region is CASSYRSRGRGGYTF. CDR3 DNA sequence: TGTGCCAGCAGTTACCGTTCCAGGGGGCGCGGTGGCTACACCTTC.

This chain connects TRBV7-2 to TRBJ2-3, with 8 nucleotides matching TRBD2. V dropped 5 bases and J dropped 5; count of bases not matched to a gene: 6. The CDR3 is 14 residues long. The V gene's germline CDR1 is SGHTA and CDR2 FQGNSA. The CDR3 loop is CASSRGGLGDTQYF. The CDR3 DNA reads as TGTGCCAGCAGCCGCGGGGGGCTCGGAGATACGCAGTATTTT.

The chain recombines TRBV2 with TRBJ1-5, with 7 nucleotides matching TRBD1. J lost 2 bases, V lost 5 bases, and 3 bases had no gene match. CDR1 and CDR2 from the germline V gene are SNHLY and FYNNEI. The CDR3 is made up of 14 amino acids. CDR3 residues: CASSNRGRNQPQHF. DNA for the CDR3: TGTGCCAGCAGTAACAGGGGCCGCAATCAGCCCCAGCATTTT.

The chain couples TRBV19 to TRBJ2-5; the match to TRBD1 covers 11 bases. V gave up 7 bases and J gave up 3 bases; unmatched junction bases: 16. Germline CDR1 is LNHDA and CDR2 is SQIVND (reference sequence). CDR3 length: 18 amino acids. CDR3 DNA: TGTGCCAGTAAGGGCCCCGCTGGACAGGGGGCGGGAAAAGAGACCCAGTACTTC. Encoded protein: CASKGPAGQGAGKETQYF.

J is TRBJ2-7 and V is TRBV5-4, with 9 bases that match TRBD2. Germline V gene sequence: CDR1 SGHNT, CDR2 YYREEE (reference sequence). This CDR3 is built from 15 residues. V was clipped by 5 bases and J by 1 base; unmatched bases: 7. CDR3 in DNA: TGTGCCAGCAGTAGCAGCGGGGGGATTTCCTACGAGCAGTACTTC. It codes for CASSSSGGISYEQYF.

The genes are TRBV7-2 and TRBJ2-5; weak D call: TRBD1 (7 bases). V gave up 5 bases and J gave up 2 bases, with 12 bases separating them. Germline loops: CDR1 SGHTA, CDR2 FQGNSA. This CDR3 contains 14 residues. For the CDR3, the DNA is TGTGCCAGCAGCGAGACAGGGAGGCAAGAGACCCAGTACTTC. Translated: CASSETGRQETQYF.

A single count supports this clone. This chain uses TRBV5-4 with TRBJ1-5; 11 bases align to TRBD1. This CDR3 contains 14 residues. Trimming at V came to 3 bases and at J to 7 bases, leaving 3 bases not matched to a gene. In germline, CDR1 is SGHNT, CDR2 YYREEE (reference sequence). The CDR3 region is CASSSGQGDQPQHF. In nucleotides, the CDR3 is TGTGCCAGCAGCTCGGGACAGGGGGACCAGCCCCAGCATTTT.

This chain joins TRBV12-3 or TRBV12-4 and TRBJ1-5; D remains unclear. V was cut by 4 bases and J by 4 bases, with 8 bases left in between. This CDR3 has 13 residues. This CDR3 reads CASSSTDNQPQHF. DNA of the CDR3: TGTGCCAGCAGTTCTACAGATAATCAGCCCCAGCATTTT.

CDR3 loop: CASSATARTIQETQYF. The CDR3 nucleotides are TGTGCCAGCAGCGCAACCGCCAGAACGATACAAGAGACCCAGTACTTC. V is TRBV4-2 and J is TRBJ2-5; D ambiguous. The V and J ends lost 5 bases and 2 bases respectively, with 18 bases between them. This CDR3 region has 16 residues. The germline gives CDR1 LGHNA, CDR2 YNFKEQ.

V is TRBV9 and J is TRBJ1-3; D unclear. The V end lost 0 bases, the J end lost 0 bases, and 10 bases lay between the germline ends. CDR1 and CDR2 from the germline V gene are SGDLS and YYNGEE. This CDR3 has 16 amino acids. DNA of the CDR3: TGTGCCAGCAGCGTAGTTGGTAGTCTCTCTGGAAACACCATATATTTT. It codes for CASSVVGSLSGNTIYF.

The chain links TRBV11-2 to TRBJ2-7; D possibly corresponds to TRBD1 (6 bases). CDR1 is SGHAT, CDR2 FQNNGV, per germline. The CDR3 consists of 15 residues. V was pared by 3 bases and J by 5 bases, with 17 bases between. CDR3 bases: TGTGCCAGCAGCTTCGAATGGGGGCAGTATAACGAGCAGTACTTC. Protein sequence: CASSFEWGQYNEQYF.